The 6 T cell receptor beta chains in this list originate from one sample, sequenced in a study of blood T cells in healthy people across ages. The second PCR ran about 6 to 12 cycles with a sample-barcoded 5' primer and J-beta primers. TCRdb called the 5' RACE reads again in MiXCR, with one record for every CDR3 protein. The table lists about 1.8 million distinct CDR3 sequences, 49% of them singletons, with approximately 2.1% in the top ten. Specimen: blood. The origin of the receptors is a woman between 40 and 55 years old in good health.

As concerns this clonotype: The germline gene is not matched at one end of the junction; a read error may be the cause. CDR3 sequence: CASSPSDSWGYTF. CDR3 coding DNA: TGCGCCAGCAGCCCGTCCGATTCCTGGGGCTACACCTTC. The chain joins TRBV13 to TRBJ1-2; D not resolved. The CDR3 covers 13 residues. From germline, CDR1 is PRHDT and CDR2 FYEKMQ (reference sequence).

The rearrangement links TRBV7-9 to TRBJ1-2, with 7 bases matching TRBD1. The junction had 10 bases not matched to a gene; V was cut back by 5 bases and J by 4 bases. CDR3 length equals 15 residues. The germline CDR1 and CDR2 sequences are SEHNR and FQNEAQ (reference sequence). CDR3 loop: CASSIDRVGTYGYTF. CDR3 bases: TGTGCCAGCAGCATCGACAGGGTTGGTACCTATGGCTACACCTTC.

This clonotype was detected a few times. The chain recombines TRBV12-3 or TRBV12-4 with TRBJ2-7, with D unresolved. V shed 6 bases and J shed 1 base, with 7 bases lying between them. This CDR3 has 12 residues. The CDR3 region is CASSDPSYEQYF. The DNA for the CDR3 is TGTGCCAGCAGCGATCCTTCCTACGAGCAGTACTTC.

The rearrangement uses TRBV9 and TRBJ2-5; D not resolved. Germline V gene lookup returns CDR1 SGDLS and CDR2 YYNGEE. The germline V and J ends were trimmed by 1 base and 2 bases, with 9 bases remaining between them. This CDR3 comprises 14 residues. The chain's CDR3 is CASSVSIEQETQYF. CDR3 DNA: TGTGCCAGCAGCGTATCGATTGAGCAAGAGACCCAGTACTTC.

This clonotype was detected a few times. The chain joins TRBV12-3 or TRBV12-4 to TRBJ2-7, with a tentative D call TRBD2 (6 bases). V gave up 3 bases and J gave up 5 bases, with 14 bases separating them. The CDR3 length is 14 residues. CDR3 bases: TGTGCCAGCAGTTTCCGGGACTTATGGCACGAGCAGTACTTC. It translates to CASSFRDLWHEQYF.

This clonotype was detected a few times. The V and J genes are TRBV7-2 and TRBJ2-1; 9 bases fit TRBD2. V shed 0 bases, J shed 5 bases, and the junction held 5 bases outside the gene matches. Germline values: CDR1 SGHTA, CDR2 FQGNSA. The CDR3 is 16 amino acids. The CDR3: CASSLAMTSGHNEQFF. The DNA of the CDR3 is TGTGCCAGCAGCTTAGCGATGACTAGCGGCCACAATGAGCAGTTCTTC.